A selection of T cell receptor beta chains follows, all from one sample in a study of T cell responses to AZD1222 COVID-19 vaccine. Here immunoSEQ multiplex PCR was the method, and the copy in TCRdb shows in-frame clones only, minus some. The sample records 150,000 to 200,000 clones, about nine tenths being singletons. This specimen consisted of peripheral blood, obtained on day 0 of AZD1222 vaccination. The source is an adult in good health. Both conserved end residues are part of each CDR3. D genes are given only for firm matches. The size entry is marked missing in some rows and otherwise reads once, few, many or a size class.

j_gene,abundance,v_gene,d_gene,CDR3aa,CDR3nt
TRBJ1-5,-,TRBV6-9,-,CASSQGDTRGSNQPQHF,TGTGCCAGCAGCCAAGGGGATACTAGGGGGAGCAATCAGCCCCAGCATTTT
TRBJ1-1,once,TRBV10-3,TRBD1,CAISPDRGRRNTEAFF,TGTGCCATCAGCCCCGACAGGGGGCGGAGGAACACTGAAGCTTTCTTT
TRBJ2-1,-,TRBV3-1/TRBV3-2,TRBD2,CASSQRGVPGLLYNEQFF,TGTGCCAGCAGCCAGAGGGGAGTCCCGGGACTACTATACAATGAGCAGTTCTTC
TRBJ1-2,-,TRBV6-5,-,CASSYSRSRGYTF,TGTGCCAGCAGTTACTCTCGTTCCCGCGGCTACACCTTC
TRBJ2-7,-,TRBV6-5,TRBD1,CATHQGAPYEQYF,TGTGCCACCCATCAGGGGGCTCCATACGAGCAGTACTTC
TRBJ1-2,-,TRBV7-3,-,CASSLSQGSYGYTF,TGTGCCAGCAGCTTATCGCAGGGTTCCTATGGCTACACCTTC
TRBJ2-5,-,TRBV6-5,-,CASRQQETQYF,TGTGCCAGCAGACAGCAAGAGACCCAGTACTTC
TRBJ2-3,-,TRBV27,-,CASSPFEGDTQYF,TGTGCCAGCAGCCCTTTTGAGGGGGATACGCAGTATTTT
TRBJ2-7,once,TRBV4-2,-,CASSQRGAYEQYF,TGTGCCAGCAGCCAGAGAGGGGCCTACGAGCAGTACTTC
TRBJ1-1,-,TRBV14,TRBD1,CASSQDHRGAEAFF,TGTGCCAGCAGCCAAGATCACAGGGGCGCTGAAGCTTTCTTT
TRBJ1-2,-,TRBV19,-,CASSLGGGDGYTF,TGTGCCAGTAGTCTTGGGGGAGGGGATGGCTACACCTTC
TRBJ1-3,-,TRBV4-3,-,CASSQDIGGNTIYF,TGCGCCAGCAGCCAAGATATCGGGGGAAACACCATATATTTT
TRBJ2-1,once,TRBV7-8,-,CASSSGTHAAQFF,TGTGCCAGCAGCTCCGGGACGCACGCTGCTCAGTTCTTC
TRBJ1-4,-,TRBV30,-,CAWSASLGGEKLFF,TGTGCCTGGAGTGCCTCTCTGGGGGGTGAAAAACTGTTTTTT
TRBJ1-4,-,TRBV7-2,-,CASSFTNNEKLFF,TGTGCCAGCAGCTTTACTAATAATGAAAAACTGTTTTTT